Below, 6 T cell receptor beta chains from the same sample are listed, as sequenced in a study of radiotherapy plus CTLA-4 blockade in lung cancer. Method: immunoSEQ multiplex PCR; TCRdb's copy keeps in-frame clones and lacks some. The sample records 40,000 to 45,000 clones, roughly 67% being singletons. Material: peripheral blood, obtained from a patient treated with radiotherapy plus ipilimumab. The receptors here all came from a human donor with non-small cell lung cancer who had a partial response to radiotherapy plus ipilimumab.

The chain joins TRBV27 to TRBJ1-6, with 7 bases identical to TRBD1. Germline values: CDR1 MNHEY, CDR2 SMNVEV (reference sequence). Losses at the gene ends were 8 bases for V and 6 bases for J; bases not matched to a gene: 4. CDR3 length equals 13 residues. DNA of the CDR3: TGTGCCAGCGGGGGACAGCTTAATTCACCCCTCCACTTT. Amino acid sequence: CASGGQLNSPLHF.

There are many counts of this clone. The chain combines TRBV11-2 with TRBJ1-1; TRBD1 matches 9 bases. This CDR3 is built from 16 residues. The ends lost 6 bases at V and 5 bases at J; junction bases unmatched: 13. The V gene's germline CDR1 is SGHAT and CDR2 FQNNGV. CDR3 residues: CASSLHDRGSRTEAFF. The DNA of the CDR3 is TGTGCCAGCAGTTTGCACGACAGGGGGAGTCGAACTGAAGCTTTCTTT. Complete variable domain (other parts from reference TRBV11-2 and TRBJ1-1): EAGVAQSPRYKIIEKRQSVAFWCNPISGHATLYWYQQILGQGPKLLIQFQNNGVVDDSQLPKDRFSAERLKGVDSTLKIQPAKLEDSAVYLCASSLHDRGSRTEAFFGQGTRLTVV.

J is TRBJ1-1 and V is TRBV28, with 10 bases identical to TRBD1. CDR3 length: 17 amino acids. Germline CDR1 MDHEN, CDR2 SYDVKM. The V segment lost 6 bases and the J segment 0 bases; nucleotides outside the gene matches: 10. The CDR3 sequence: CASRGRQGASMNTEAFF. CDR3 sequence (DNA): TGTGCCAGCAGGGGGAGACAGGGGGCTTCCATGAACACTGAAGCTTTCTTT.

The chain recombines TRBV7-2 with TRBJ1-5, with 8 bases matching TRBD1. The trim removed 5 bases at V and 4 bases at J, leaving 1 base unmatched. The CDR3 covers 13 residues. The germline CDR1 and CDR2 sequences are SGHTA and FQGNSA. CDR3 nucleotide sequence: TGTGCCAGCAGCCGGACAGGGAATCAGCCCCAGCATTTT. It specifies CASSRTGNQPQHF.

This rearrangement joins TRBV6-6 to TRBJ1-6; D not certain. In germline, CDR1 is MNHNY, CDR2 SVGAGI (reference sequence). V lost 2 bases and J lost 5, with 7 bases in between. The CDR3 totals 14 residues. CDR3 in DNA: TGTGCCAGCAGTTACAAGGGAGATAATTCACCCCTCCACTTT. Protein: CASSYKGDNSPLHF.

The chain recombines TRBV2 with TRBJ1-2; 8 bases align to TRBD1. V lost 6 bases and J lost 1; bases outside the gene matches: 4. The CDR3 runs 14 residues. Per germline, CDR1 SNHLY and CDR2 FYNNEI. CDR3 sequence reads: CASRGDRFNYGYTF. Written as DNA, the CDR3 is TGTGCCAGCAGGGGGGACAGGTTTAACTATGGCTACACCTTC.